This T cell receptor beta chain was observed in a study of cytomegalovirus exposure and HLA in healthy donors (dated by TCRdb to about 2017). General notes on the study: An earlier analysis of about 530 of the donors reported approximately 260 Gb of sequence data and some 110 million unique TCR beta sequences obtained from 150 million to 200 million T cells. Typing coverage differed by locus: A, B, C, DRB1 and DQB1 were typed in about 629-640 donors, DQA1 in 500 to 550, DPA1 in 600 to 610, and DPB1 in about 450. Several DR-DQ haplotypes were treated as single units for association and clustering because of strong linkage in the cohort. The study combined high-throughput TCR immunosequencing, statistical association of individual TCRs with disease status, and machine learning to predict cytomegalovirus infection status. Alongside the repertoire data, information on donor age, sex, ethnicity and CMV serostatus was compiled. The aim of the study was to test whether cataloging public T cell receptors could identify signatures of past pathogen exposure. On average, around 200,000 unique TCR beta nucleotide sequences were sequenced per donor among 300 to 500 genotyped donors of the cohort, with 15% to 20% of those sequences being non-productive. The genetic ancestry cluster associated with self-reported Caucasian donors included over 80% of the roughly 410 genotyped donors. Besides the first cohort of roughly 700 subjects, a separate validation cohort made up of roughly 120 different subjects was used. In the later analysis, no new phenotypic data were used to find candidate immune exposures; instead, reliance was placed on TCR beta sequences and their occurrence across donors. HLA typing included class I and class II loci at four-digit resolution. Every repertoire in the discovery cohort had been generated on one and the same sequencing platform. The study used immunosequencing to profile the T cell repertoires of more than 650 subjects and linked those repertoires to cytomegalovirus serostatus. An early release covering just under 650 HLA-typed donors comprised approximately 290 gigabases of sequencing data and around 86 million unique TCR sequences. A later analysis re-examined previously published TCR beta repertoires from more than 600 donors and added high-resolution HLA genotyping to investigate patterns of TCR occurrence. To decide whether each TCR beta V gene segment behaved as functional or pseudogenic, an earlier analysis of 587 of the donors relied on high-throughput TCR beta sequencing. Genome-wide SNP genotypes for about 55% of the roughly 670 donors were used in a later genetic analysis, which treated that subset as a discovery cohort.

To note about this clone: Its antigen is unknown. No clone much larger than this one lies a single base away; base qualities are absent.

Libraries came from the immunoSEQ multiplex PCR assay. The multiplex PCR relied on a mix of 60 forward primers for TCR Vbeta segments and 13 reverse primers for TCR Jbeta segments. The CDR3 region of rearranged TCR beta genes was amplified from genomic DNA with a multiplex PCR assay. On the Illumina HiSeq System, the amplified TCR beta libraries were sequenced as 87-base-pair reads. Concerning the study's data processing: A later analysis tallied tens of millions of unique TCR beta chains across the 650 to 750 repertoires, and around 9.9 million of those chains were shared by two or more donors. To remove PCR and sequencing errors, raw reads were error-corrected and collapsed into unique sequences using a nearest-neighbor algorithm that merged closely related sequences. V, D and J gene segments were assigned by aligning CDR3 sequences to IMGT reference sequences. For a sequence to be retained, at least a six-nucleotide match to both a V gene segment and a J gene segment was required. Rearrangements were called productive when the CDR3 lacked stop codons and stayed in frame with V and J; all others were non-productive. CDR3 was defined according to IMGT convention as the region running from the second conserved V-encoded cysteine to the conserved J-encoded phenylalanine. In an earlier analysis of 500 to 650 of the donors, sequences lacking an unambiguous match to a single V gene segment were excluded. In an earlier analysis of a few hundred of the donors, V segments were called functional above 56.7% productive rearrangements and were called segregating when the between-donor standard deviation exceeded 5%. A statistical classification framework was developed to diagnose cytomegalovirus status using the catalog of TCR beta chain sequences. In a later analysis, TCR nucleotide sequences were compared against IMGT/GENE-DB human TR gene sequences so that V and J genes could be assigned. A later analysis assigned CDR3 sequences and most-parsimonious VDJ recombination scenarios with the TCRdist pipeline. A later analysis defined each TCR beta chain by its CDR3 amino acid sequence plus V-gene family, and excluded reads lacking a unique V-gene family. As a way to deal with suspected cross-contamination and a sequencing artifact, a later analysis dropped 640 or so nucleotide sequences that were highly shared and had low generation probability. For each public chain, a later analysis derived a clonal expansion index from normalized ranks of inferred template counts within each repertoire. In a later analysis, generation probabilities were computed with a VDJ recombination model fitted to out-of-frame rearrangements, and the resulting probabilities were checked against IGoR. Hypergeometric tests were used in a later analysis to score TCR-TCR, TCR-HLA and TCR-CMV co-occurrence, with a repertoire-size bias correction applied to the TCR pairs. A later analysis estimated false discovery rates by permuting HLA or CMV assignments 20 times. In a later analysis, co-occurring TCRs were grouped using DBSCAN, with TCRdist sequence similarity added in when clustering inside HLA-allele-positive subsets. Repertoires with fewer than 30,000 or more than 120,000 public chains, plus five repertoires with anomalous nucleotide sharing, were excluded from co-occurrence clustering. As stored in TCRdb, this immuneACCESS dataset retains in-frame rearrangements with V and J assigned. A fraction of the clones does not appear; measured against another copy, unresolved V genes explain less than half of the discrepancy, and the remainder lacks a known reason. From that table come the V and J calls and clone size; the DNA was used to work out D and trimming. This sample gives around 150,000 clones in total; over 70% of them show up just once. The top ten clones comprise less than 3.5% of the sample.

The cohort consisted of 670 or so healthy bone marrow donors. All cohort members were sampled while nominally healthy, although unrecorded immune exposures were likely present. The donor was CMV seronegative and was included in the group of about 350 seronegative cohort members. A peripheral blood sample was collected from each donor, and TCR beta sequencing was performed on peripheral blood mononuclear cells. The Qiagen DNeasy Blood Extraction Kit was used to extract genomic DNA from the blood cell samples. Broad study findings and their caveats: Because counts were too low, roughly 16 rarely observed V segments, including chromosome 9 orphons, were excluded from the earlier analysis of some 540 of the donors. The cohort was sequenced for TCR beta chains only, and without alpha or paired-chain data the features that could be detected were limited. A further reported finding was that TCR beta sequences accurately predicted the HLA-A and HLA-B alleles for most subjects in the first cohort. In vitro tests confirmed that a few of the cytomegalovirus-associated TCR beta chains recognize cytomegalovirus antigens. In a later analysis, 16,951 TCR beta sequences were associated with specific HLA alleles at a false discovery rate of 0.05. Across donors, most TCR sequences were observed very rarely, whereas some public TCRs were present in many individuals. When HLA alleles, especially DR and DQ, strongly co-occurred, attributing TCR associations to individual alleles was difficult. In a later analysis, TCR association rates were found to vary across HLA loci, with the most associated TCRs seen for DRB1 alleles and the fewest for HLA-C alleles. Because HLA typing was unavailable for some donors at each locus, only the typed subset was used in association tests. A total of some 180 TCR beta chains were listed by the study as associated with cytomegalovirus. A cluster of highly shared sequence variants was judged likely to be a technical artifact of the sequencing pipeline. CMV serostatus was the only immune exposure information available for the cohort. Presence/absence analyses assumed roughly uniform sequencing depth across donors, an assumption that may not hold. Broadly in line with IMGT annotations, most TCR beta V segments showed up in productive rearrangements about 87% or about 30% of the time in an earlier analysis of 450 to 750 of the donors. Some IMGT-functional V segments, including TRBV6-2 and TRBV6-3, could not be distinguished by the 87-base-pair reads and were therefore excluded. According to the authors, the approach could potentially be generalized to other disease states and immunological phenotypes. In a later analysis, HLA-associated TCR beta chains were found to be more clonally expanded and to have lower generation probabilities than equally common non-associated chains. A later analysis reported that several top co-occurrence clusters appeared linked to parvovirus B19, influenza, CMV and Epstein-Barr virus. Correlated functional status among segregating V segments might reflect linkage disequilibrium, but an unknown experimental factor could not be ruled out. The classifier was reported to diagnose cytomegalovirus status with high specificity and sensitivity in both the original cohort and the validation cohort. A later analysis found that most CMV-associated TCR beta chains appeared HLA-restricted, with HLA associations seemingly driven largely by CMV exposure. According to a later genetic analysis, donors in an Asian-associated ancestry cluster had fewer N-insertions in productive TCRs than the roughly 670-donor mean. An association between a missense DCLRE1C variant and V-gene and J-gene trimming of TCR beta chains was found in a later genetic analysis and replicated in an independent cohort.

Reading from cysteine to phenylalanine, the CDR3 counts 15 amino acids. The only DNA kept is the CDR3, 45 bases in frame from the first base. Unmatched junction bases come to 8, with V trimmed by 5 bases and J by 2 bases. The origin of this receptor is a male donor in good health and CMV-seronegative. This chain joins TRBV23-1 to TRBJ1-1, and TRBD1 aligns with 7 junction nucleotides. TRBV23-1 is sorted into the ORF group, with uncertain function. Sample: PBMCs. Here the CDR3 is given as CASSLCTGENTEAFF. The DNA reads TGCGCCAGCAGTTTGTGCACAGGGGAAAACACTGAAGCTTTCTTT.